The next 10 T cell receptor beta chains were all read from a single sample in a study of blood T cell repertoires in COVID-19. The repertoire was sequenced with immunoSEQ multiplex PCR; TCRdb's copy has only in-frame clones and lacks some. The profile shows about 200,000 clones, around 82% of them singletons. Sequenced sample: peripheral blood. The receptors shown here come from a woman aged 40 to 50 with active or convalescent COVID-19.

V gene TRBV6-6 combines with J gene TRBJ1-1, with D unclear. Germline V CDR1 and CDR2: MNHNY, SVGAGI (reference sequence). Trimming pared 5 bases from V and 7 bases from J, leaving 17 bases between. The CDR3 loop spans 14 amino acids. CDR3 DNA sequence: TGTGCCAGCAGTCAAGAGTTAGCTTCCCTTGAAGCTTTCTTT. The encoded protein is CASSQELASLEAFF.

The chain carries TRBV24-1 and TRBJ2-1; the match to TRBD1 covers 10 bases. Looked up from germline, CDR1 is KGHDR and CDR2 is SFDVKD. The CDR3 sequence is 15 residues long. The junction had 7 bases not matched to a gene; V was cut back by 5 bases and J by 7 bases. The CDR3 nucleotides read TGTGCCACCAGTGCCCGGGACAGGGGCTCGAATGAGCAGTTCTTC. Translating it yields CATSARDRGSNEQFF.

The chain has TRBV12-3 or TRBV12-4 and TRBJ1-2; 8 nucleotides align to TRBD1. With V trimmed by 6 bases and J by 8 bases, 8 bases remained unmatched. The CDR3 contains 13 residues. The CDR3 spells CASSRTGDRGYTF. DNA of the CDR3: TGTGCCAGCAGCCGTACAGGGGACAGGGGCTACACCTTC.

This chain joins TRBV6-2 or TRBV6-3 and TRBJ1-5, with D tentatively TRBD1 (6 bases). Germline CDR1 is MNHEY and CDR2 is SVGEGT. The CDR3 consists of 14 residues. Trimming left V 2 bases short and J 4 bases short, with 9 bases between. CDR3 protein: CASSYPQGNQPQHF. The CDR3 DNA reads TGTGCCAGCAGTTACCCGCAGGGGAATCAGCCCCAGCATTTT.

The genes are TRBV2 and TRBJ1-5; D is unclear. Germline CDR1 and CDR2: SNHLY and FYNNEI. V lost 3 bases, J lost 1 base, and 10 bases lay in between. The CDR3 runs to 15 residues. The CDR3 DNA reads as TGTGCCAGCAGTGAGCGTCTTCAAAGCAATCAGCCCCAGCATTTT. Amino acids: CASSERLQSNQPQHF.

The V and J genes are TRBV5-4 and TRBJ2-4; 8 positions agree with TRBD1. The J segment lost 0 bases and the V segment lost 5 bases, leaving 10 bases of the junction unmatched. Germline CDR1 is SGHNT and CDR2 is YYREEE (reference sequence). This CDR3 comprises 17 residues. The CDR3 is CASRKGQAPLAKNIQYF. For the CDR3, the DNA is TGTGCCAGCAGAAAGGGACAGGCCCCCCTAGCCAAAAACATTCAGTACTTC.

The CDR3 DNA follows: TGTGCCATCAGTGGACAGGGCTCAGATACGCAGTATTTT. Translation: CAISGQGSDTQYF. This chain joins TRBV10-3 and TRBJ2-3, with TRBD1 identical over 7 bases. CDR1 and CDR2 from the germline V gene are ENHRY and SYGVKD. The CDR3 extends over 13 amino acids. After removal of 4 bases from V and 4 bases from J, the junction contained 2 bases not matched to a gene.

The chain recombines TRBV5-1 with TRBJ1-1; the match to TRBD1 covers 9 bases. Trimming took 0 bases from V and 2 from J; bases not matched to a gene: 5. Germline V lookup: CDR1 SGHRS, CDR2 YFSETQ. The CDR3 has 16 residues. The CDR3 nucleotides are TGCGCCAGCAGCTTGGGAGTGGGACAGGGCAACACTGAAGCTTTCTTT. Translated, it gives CASSLGVGQGNTEAFF. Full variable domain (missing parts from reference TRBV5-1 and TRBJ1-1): KAGVTQTPRYLIKTRGQQVTLSCSPISGHRSVSWYQQTPGQGLQFLFEYFSETQRNKGNFPGRFSGRQFSNSRSEMNVSTLELGDSALYLCASSLGVGQGNTEAFFGQGTRLTVV.

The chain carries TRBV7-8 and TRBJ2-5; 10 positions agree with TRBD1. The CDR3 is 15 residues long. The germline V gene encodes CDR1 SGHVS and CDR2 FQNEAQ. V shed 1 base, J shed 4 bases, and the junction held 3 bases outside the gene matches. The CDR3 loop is CASSLVGQGRETQYF. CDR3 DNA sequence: TGTGCCAGCAGCTTAGTGGGACAGGGGAGAGAGACCCAGTACTTC.

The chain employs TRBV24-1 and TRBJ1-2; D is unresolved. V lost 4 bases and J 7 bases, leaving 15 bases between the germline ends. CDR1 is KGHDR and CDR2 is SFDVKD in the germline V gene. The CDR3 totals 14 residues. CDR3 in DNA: TGTGCCACCAGTGACGGCGGGAGTCGTCTTGGCTACACCTTC. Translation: CATSDGGSRLGYTF.